A selection of T cell receptor beta chains follows, all from one sample in a study of shared clonotypes between healthy human individuals. Clones were read by immunoSEQ multiplex PCR, and TCRdb kept only the in-frame ones, dropping some. The top ten clones hold more than 0.35% of a sample with 2 million to 2.5 million clones, around 90% of them seen once. The sequenced sample consisted of naive CD4+ T cells from PBMCs. The receptors here all came from a man aged 18-30 years in good health. Some clones in this sample may be carry-over from other donors' samples. Each CDR3 is given with its conserved first and last residue. D genes are given only for firm matches. Not every row has a clone size; where given, it reads once, few, many or a size class.

CDR3nt,CDR3aa,v_gene,j_gene,abundance,d_gene
TGTGCCAGTAGTAACGGACTAGCGGGAGTAGTGGAGACCCAGTACTTC,CASSNGLAGVVETQYF,TRBV19,TRBJ2-5,.,TRBD2
TGTGCCAGTAGTATTCGAGGACAGGGGGATGGCTACACCTTC,CASSIRGQGDGYTF,TRBV19,TRBJ1-2,.,TRBD1
TGTGCCAGCAGTGTATTTACCCCTCCACTCCCACACGAGCAGTACTTC,CASSVFTPPLPHEQYF,TRBV27,TRBJ2-7,.,.
TGTGCCAGCAGCTTAGCGCTAGCAGGAACGAACACTGAAGCTTTCTTT,CASSLALAGTNTEAFF,TRBV7-9,TRBJ1-1,.,.
TGTGCCAGCAGTGCCGGCGCGGGTCCCTACGAGCAGTACTTC,CASSAGAGPYEQYF,TRBV2,TRBJ2-7,.,.
TGCGCCAGCAGCGACAGGGGTAGCGGAGGCTACGAGCAGTACTTC,CASSDRGSGGYEQYF,TRBV5-1,TRBJ2-7,.,TRBD1
TGTGCCAGCAGCTTTCGGCCTAGCGGGACGGGCGGGGAGCTGTTTTTT,CASSFRPSGTGGELFF,TRBV7-3,TRBJ2-2,.,TRBD2
TGTGCCAGCAAAGGCGGCGGGAGGAGGTCAGATACGCAGTATTTT,CASKGGGRRSDTQYF,TRBV27,TRBJ2-3,once,TRBD2
TGCGCCAGCAGCCTGGACAGGGCTAATTCACCCCTCCACTTT,CASSLDRANSPLHF,TRBV5-1,TRBJ1-6,.,TRBD1
TGCGCCAGCAGCCCCGGTAGGGGGACATTCGGAAACACCATATATTTT,CASSPGRGTFGNTIYF,TRBV5-1,TRBJ1-3,.,.
TGCGCCAGCAGCTTGGCGGCAGGGGAAGGGTACAATGAGCAGTTCTTC,CASSLAAGEGYNEQFF,TRBV5-1,TRBJ2-1,.,.
TGTGCCAGCAGGCTAGGACAGGGCGACAACACTGAAGCTTTCTTT,CASRLGQGDNTEAFF,TRBV5-6,TRBJ1-1,.,TRBD1
TGTGCCAGCAGCTTCAAGGGGGAATTTACTGAAAAACTGTTTTTT,CASSFKGEFTEKLFF,TRBV5-4,TRBJ1-4,.,.
TGCGCCAGCAGCTTGACGAGCGCGGTGAACACTGAAGCTTTCTTT,CASSLTSAVNTEAFF,TRBV5-1,TRBJ1-1,.,.
TGTGCCAGCAGACAGAGCTCCTACGAGCAGTACTTC,CASRQSSYEQYF,TRBV2,TRBJ2-7,few,.
TGTGCCAGCTCACCACAGGGCTTGACTGAAGCTTTCTTT,CASSPQGLTEAFF,TRBV18,TRBJ1-1,.,.
TGCGCCAGCAGCTTAGGGACAGGGGCCACCGGGGAGCTGTTTTTT,CASSLGTGATGELFF,TRBV5-1,TRBJ2-2,.,TRBD1
TGCAGCGTGGACAGGGGAAGCACAGATACGCAGTATTTT,CSVDRGSTDTQYF,TRBV29-1,TRBJ2-3,.,TRBD1
TGTGCCAGCAGCCTCGGGGACAGGGCGGGAGAGACCCAGTACTTC,CASSLGDRAGETQYF,TRBV6-1,TRBJ2-5,.,TRBD1
TGTGCCAGCAGTGTTGGGGGCCTGGGGTCCGGGGAGCTGTTTTTT,CASSVGGLGSGELFF,TRBV6-4,TRBJ2-2,once,.
TGTGCCAGCTCACCCCTCTCCGGGGCAGATACGCAGTATTTT,CASSPLSGADTQYF,TRBV18,TRBJ2-3,.,.
TGCGCCAGCAGCCCGCCTTTCGTACAGGGTGGGGGCTACACCTTC,CASSPPFVQGGGYTF,TRBV5-1,TRBJ1-2,.,.
TGTGCCAGTAGTCTTCGACTAGCGGGACTCAGCGAGCAGTACTTC,CASSLRLAGLSEQYF,TRBV19,TRBJ2-7,.,TRBD2
TGTGCCACCCTCCGACAGGGGGCAGATACGCAGTATTTT,CATLRQGADTQYF,TRBV28,TRBJ2-3,.,TRBD1
TGTGCCAGCAGCTTATGGACAGGGGGCGCCGGCGGGGAGCTGTTTTTT,CASSLWTGGAGGELFF,TRBV7-2,TRBJ2-2,.,TRBD1
TGTGCCAGCAGTATGACAGGGGGTGGGGAAAAACTGTTTTTT,CASSMTGGGEKLFF,TRBV27,TRBJ1-4,.,TRBD1
TGTGCCAGCAGGCAACCTGGCTCCTACAATGAGCAGTTCTTC,CASRQPGSYNEQFF,TRBV6-1,TRBJ2-1,.,.
TGTGCCAGCAGCCCCGAGAGCGCAGGGCAGCCCCAGCATTTT,CASSPESAGQPQHF,TRBV2,TRBJ1-5,.,.
TGTGCCAGCTCTTCCGGGGGTGACTATGGCTACACCTTC,CASSSGGDYGYTF,TRBV18,TRBJ1-2,.,.
TGTGCCAGCAGTTACTCGACGTGGTCAGAGACCCAGTACTTC,CASSYSTWSETQYF,TRBV6-5,TRBJ2-5,.,.
TGCAGTGCAAGTCCGGGACCCTCGTACTTC,CSASPGPSYF,TRBV20-1,TRBJ2-5,.,.
TGTGCCAGCAGTGAAAGACTAGCGGACAATGAGCAGTTCTTC,CASSERLADNEQFF,TRBV25-1,TRBJ2-1,.,TRBD2
TGTGCCAGCAGCTTGGCCGGGATCCACAATGAGCAGTTCTTC,CASSLAGIHNEQFF,TRBV5-6,TRBJ2-1,.,.
TGTGCCAGTAAAAGGGGTGTGGGGTCCTACAATGAGCAGTTCTTC,CASKRGVGSYNEQFF,TRBV6-1,TRBJ2-1,.,.
TGTGCCACCAGCAGGGCGGGACTACCCTCTGGGGCCAACGTCCTGACTTTC,CATSRAGLPSGANVLTF,TRBV15,TRBJ2-6,.,TRBD2
TGTGCCAGCAGCCCGGACAGGTGGAACACTGAAGCTTTCTTT,CASSPDRWNTEAFF,TRBV9,TRBJ1-1,.,TRBD1
TGTGCCAGCTCGGTTGGCTCTGGAAACACCATATATTTT,CASSVGSGNTIYF,TRBV6-6,TRBJ1-3,.,.
TGTGCCAGCAGCTTGGGGGACCCGTCGGGAAACTATGGCTACACCTTC,CASSLGDPSGNYGYTF,TRBV5-4,TRBJ1-2,.,.
TGTGCCAGCAGGCCCCTCGACCGACACTATGGCTACACCTTC,CASRPLDRHYGYTF,TRBV6-5,TRBJ1-2,.,.
TGTGCCAGCGCCCAGCTTTCGGACCTGTTTTTT,CASAQLSDLFF,TRBV28,TRBJ2-2,few,.
TGTGCCAGCAGTTTAGGGGCGGAGGGGGGACCTGAAGCTTTCTTT,CASSLGAEGGPEAFF,TRBV28,TRBJ1-1,.,.
TGTGCCAGCAGCCCACTCCCGGGACTAGCGGCCTCCTACAATGAGCAGTTCTTC,CASSPLPGLAASYNEQFF,TRBV28,TRBJ2-1,.,TRBD2
TGTGCCAGCAGCGACCGACAGGGGAACACTGAAGCTTTCTTT,CASSDRQGNTEAFF,TRBV9,TRBJ1-1,.,TRBD1
TGTGCCAGCAGCCAAGGGCTAGGTTTGGCGGGATACGAGCAGTACTTC,CASSQGLGLAGYEQYF,TRBV4-2,TRBJ2-7,few,.
TGCGCCAGCAGCTTGGGACAGGGGGCAGATACGCAGTATTTT,CASSLGQGADTQYF,TRBV5-1,TRBJ2-3,few,TRBD1
TGTGCCAGTAGTAAGGGACAGGGGGCTCAGCCCCAGCATTTT,CASSKGQGAQPQHF,TRBV19,TRBJ1-5,.,TRBD1
TGTGCCAGCAGTCAACAGAGTACTAACTATGGCTACACCTTC,CASSQQSTNYGYTF,TRBV7-4,TRBJ1-2,.,.
TGTGCCAGCAGCTTAGTGCTGAACACCGGGGAGCTGTTTTTT,CASSLVLNTGELFF,TRBV7-8,TRBJ2-2,.,.